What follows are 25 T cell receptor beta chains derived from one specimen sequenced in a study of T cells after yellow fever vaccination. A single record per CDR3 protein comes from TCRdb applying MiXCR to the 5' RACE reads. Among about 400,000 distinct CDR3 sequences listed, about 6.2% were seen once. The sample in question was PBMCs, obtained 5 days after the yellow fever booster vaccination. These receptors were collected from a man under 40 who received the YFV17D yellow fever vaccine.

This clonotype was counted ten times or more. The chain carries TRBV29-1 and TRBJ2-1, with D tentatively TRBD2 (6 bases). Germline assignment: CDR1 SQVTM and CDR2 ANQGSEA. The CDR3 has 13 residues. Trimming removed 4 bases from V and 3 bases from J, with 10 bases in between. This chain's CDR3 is CSVGRGLYNEQFF. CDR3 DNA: TGCAGCGTTGGGAGGGGCCTCTACAATGAGCAGTTCTTC.

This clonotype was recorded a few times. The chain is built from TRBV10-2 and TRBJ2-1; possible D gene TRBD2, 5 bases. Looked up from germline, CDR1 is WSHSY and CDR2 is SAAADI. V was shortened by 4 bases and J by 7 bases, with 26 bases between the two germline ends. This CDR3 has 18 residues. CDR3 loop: CASSVGPSFRRTGNEQFF. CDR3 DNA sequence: TGCGCCAGCAGTGTTGGCCCCTCATTTAGGCGTACGGGGAATGAGCAGTTCTTC.

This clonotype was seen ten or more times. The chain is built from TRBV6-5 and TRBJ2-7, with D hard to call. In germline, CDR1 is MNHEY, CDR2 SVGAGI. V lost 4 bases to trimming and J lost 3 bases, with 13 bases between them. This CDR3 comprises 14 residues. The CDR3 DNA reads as TGTGCCAGCAGTTCCATCTCGAACTTCTACGAGCAGTACTTC. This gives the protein CASSSISNFYEQYF.

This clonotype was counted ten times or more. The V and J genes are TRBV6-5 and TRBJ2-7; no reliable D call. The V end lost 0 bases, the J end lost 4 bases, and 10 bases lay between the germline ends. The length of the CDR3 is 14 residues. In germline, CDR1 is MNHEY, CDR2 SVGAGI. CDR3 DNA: TGTGCCAGCAGTTACTCGGGCACATCTTACGAGCAGTACTTC. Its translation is CASSYSGTSYEQYF.

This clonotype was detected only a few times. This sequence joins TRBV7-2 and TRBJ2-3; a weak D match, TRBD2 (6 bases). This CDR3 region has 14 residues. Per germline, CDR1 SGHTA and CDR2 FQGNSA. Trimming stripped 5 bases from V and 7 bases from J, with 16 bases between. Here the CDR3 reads CASSQTGTAYTQYF. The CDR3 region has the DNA TGTGCCAGCAGCCAAACCGGGACTGCATATACGCAGTATTTT.

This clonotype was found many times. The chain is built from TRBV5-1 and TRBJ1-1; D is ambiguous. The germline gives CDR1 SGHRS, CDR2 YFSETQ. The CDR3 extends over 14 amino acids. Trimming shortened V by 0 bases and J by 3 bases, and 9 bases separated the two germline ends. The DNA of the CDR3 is TGCGCCAGCAGCTTGGACCGGACTGACACTGAAGCTTTCTTT. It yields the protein CASSLDRTDTEAFF.

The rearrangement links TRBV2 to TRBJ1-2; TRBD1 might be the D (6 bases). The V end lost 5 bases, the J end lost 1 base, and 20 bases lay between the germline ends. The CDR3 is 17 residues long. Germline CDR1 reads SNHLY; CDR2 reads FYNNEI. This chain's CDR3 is CASSRFPRDTVNYGYTF. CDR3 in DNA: TGTGCCAGCAGTAGATTCCCAAGGGACACTGTTAACTATGGCTACACCTTC.

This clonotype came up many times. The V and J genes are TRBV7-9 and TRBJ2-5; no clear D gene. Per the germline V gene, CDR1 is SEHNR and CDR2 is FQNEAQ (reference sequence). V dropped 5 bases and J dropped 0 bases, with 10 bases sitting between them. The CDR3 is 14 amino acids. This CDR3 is CASSPMGHQETQYF. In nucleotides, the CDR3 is TGTGCCAGCAGCCCGATGGGCCACCAAGAGACCCAGTACTTC.

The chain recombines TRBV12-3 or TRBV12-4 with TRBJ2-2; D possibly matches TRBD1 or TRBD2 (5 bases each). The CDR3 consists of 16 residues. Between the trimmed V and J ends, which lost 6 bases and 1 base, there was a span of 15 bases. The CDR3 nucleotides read TGTGCCAGCAGAGGTTACGGGGCCAAGAACACCGGGGAGCTGTTTTTT. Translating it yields CASRGYGAKNTGELFF.

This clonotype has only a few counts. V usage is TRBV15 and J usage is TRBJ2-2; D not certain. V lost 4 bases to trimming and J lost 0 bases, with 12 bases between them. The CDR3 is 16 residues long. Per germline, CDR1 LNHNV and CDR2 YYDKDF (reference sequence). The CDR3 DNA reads TGTGCCACCAGCACCATGGGAATCTCGAACACCGGGGAGCTGTTTTTT. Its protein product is CATSTMGISNTGELFF.

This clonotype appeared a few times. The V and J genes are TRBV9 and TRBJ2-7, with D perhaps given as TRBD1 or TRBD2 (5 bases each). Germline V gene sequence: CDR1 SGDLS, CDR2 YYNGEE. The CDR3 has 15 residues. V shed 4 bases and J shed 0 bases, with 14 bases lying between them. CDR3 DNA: TGTGCCAGCAGCCCGGGGCACCGGGACTCCTACGAGCAGTACTTC. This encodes CASSPGHRDSYEQYF.

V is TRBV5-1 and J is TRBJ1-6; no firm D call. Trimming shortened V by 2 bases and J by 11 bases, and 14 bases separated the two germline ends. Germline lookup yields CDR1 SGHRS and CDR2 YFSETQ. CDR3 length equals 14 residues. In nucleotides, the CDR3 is TGCGCCAGCAGCTTTGGTCGCCCGGAAACACCCCTCCACTTT. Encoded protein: CASSFGRPETPLHF.

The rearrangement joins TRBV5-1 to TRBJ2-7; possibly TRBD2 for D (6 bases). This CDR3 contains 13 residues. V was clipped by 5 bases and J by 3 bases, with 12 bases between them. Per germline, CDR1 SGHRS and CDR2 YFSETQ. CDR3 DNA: TGCGCCAGCAGAACGGGAGAGAGCTACGAGCAGTACTTC. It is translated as CASRTGESYEQYF.

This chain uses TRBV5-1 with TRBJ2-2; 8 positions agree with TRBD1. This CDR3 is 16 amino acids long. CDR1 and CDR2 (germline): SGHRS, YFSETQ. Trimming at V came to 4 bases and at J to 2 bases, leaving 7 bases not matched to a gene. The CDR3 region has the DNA TGCGCCAGCAGCGCCGAGACAGGGGTAAACACCGGGGAGCTGTTTTTT. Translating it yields CASSAETGVNTGELFF.

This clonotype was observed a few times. CDR3 in DNA: TGTGCCAGCAGCCAAGATAGGGGGGTTGCCGAAGCTTTCTTT. It is translated as CASSQDRGVAEAFF. The chain employs TRBV3-1 and TRBJ1-1, with a tentative D call TRBD1 (6 bases). Trimming took off 0 bases at V and 8 bases at J, with 13 bases between the two ends. The CDR3 covers 14 residues. Germline V gene lookup returns CDR1 LGHDT and CDR2 YNNKEL (reference sequence).

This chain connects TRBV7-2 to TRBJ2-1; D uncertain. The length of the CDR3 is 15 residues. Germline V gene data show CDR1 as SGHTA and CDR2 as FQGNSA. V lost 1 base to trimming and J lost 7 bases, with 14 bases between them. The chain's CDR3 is CASSLEVAAVNEQFF. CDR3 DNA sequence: TGTGCCAGCAGCTTAGAAGTGGCGGCCGTTAATGAGCAGTTCTTC.

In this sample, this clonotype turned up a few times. The CDR3 DNA reads TGTGCCAGCAGCCCATCACCGGGACTAGAGCAGTTCTTC. It is translated as CASSPSPGLEQFF. The chain recombines TRBV7-2 with TRBJ2-1; 7 nucleotides line up with TRBD2. V dropped 5 bases and J dropped 10; count of bases not matched to a gene: 8. Germline CDR1 reads SGHTA; CDR2 reads FQGNSA. This CDR3 is built from 13 residues.

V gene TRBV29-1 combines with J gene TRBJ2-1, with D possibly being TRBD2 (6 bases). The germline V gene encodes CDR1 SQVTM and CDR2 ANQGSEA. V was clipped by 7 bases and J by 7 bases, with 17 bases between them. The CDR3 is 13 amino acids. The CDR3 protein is CSARGGGWNEQFF. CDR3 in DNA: TGCAGCGCCCGAGGCGGAGGGTGGAATGAGCAGTTCTTC.

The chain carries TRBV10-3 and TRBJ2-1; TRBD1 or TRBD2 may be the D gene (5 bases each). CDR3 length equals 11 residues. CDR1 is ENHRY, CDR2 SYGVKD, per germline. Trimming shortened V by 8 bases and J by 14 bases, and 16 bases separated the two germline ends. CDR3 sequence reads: CAIGGTVSEFF. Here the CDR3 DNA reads TGTGCCATCGGGGGAACGGTATCGGAGTTCTTC.

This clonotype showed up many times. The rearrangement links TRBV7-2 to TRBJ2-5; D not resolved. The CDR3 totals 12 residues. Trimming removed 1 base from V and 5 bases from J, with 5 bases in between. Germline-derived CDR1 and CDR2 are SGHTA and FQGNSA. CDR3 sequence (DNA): TGTGCCAGCAGCTTAGGATGGGAGACCCAGTACTTC. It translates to CASSLGWETQYF.

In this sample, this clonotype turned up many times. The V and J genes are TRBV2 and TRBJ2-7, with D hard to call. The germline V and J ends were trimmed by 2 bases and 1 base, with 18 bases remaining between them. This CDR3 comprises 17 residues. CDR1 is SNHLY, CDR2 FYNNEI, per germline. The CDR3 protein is CASSEMLSVGRSYEQYF. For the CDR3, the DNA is TGTGCCAGCAGTGAAATGCTCTCAGTGGGTAGGTCCTACGAGCAGTACTTC.

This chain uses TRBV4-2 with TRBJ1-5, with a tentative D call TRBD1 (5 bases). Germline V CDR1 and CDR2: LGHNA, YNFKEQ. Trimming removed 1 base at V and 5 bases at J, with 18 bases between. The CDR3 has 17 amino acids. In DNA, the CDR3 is TGTGCCAGCAGCCAAGGAGTTGGGGGAGGAGGGGATCAGCCCCAGCATTTT. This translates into CASSQGVGGGGDQPQHF.

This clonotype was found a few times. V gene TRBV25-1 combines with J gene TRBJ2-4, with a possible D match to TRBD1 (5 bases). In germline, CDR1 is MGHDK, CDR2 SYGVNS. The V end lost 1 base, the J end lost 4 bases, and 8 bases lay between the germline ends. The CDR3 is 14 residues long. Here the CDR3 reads CASSESGAKNIQYF. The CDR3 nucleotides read TGTGCCAGCAGTGAATCTGGGGCGAAAAACATTCAGTACTTC.

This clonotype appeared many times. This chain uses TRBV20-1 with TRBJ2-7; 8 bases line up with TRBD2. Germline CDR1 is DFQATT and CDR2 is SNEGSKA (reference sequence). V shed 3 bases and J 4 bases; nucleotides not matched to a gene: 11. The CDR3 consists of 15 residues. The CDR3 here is CSARYSGRASYEQYF. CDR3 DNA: TGCAGTGCTAGGTACTCCGGGAGGGCCAGTTACGAGCAGTACTTC.

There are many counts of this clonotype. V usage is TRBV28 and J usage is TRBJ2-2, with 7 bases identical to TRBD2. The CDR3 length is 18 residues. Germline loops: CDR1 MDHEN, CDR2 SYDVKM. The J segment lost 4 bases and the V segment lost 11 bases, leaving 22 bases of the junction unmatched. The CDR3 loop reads CAGSDDPRAGAGTGELFF. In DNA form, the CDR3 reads TGTGCCGGATCGGACGACCCCCGTGCGGGAGCGGGCACCGGGGAGCTGTTTTTT.